This T cell receptor (beta chain) was observed in a study of T-cell memory formation after mild COVID-19. TCRdb reprocessed the 5' RACE reads with MiXCR, giving one entry per CDR3 protein. The sample lists under 250,000 distinct CDR3 sequences; around 30% were seen once. This clonotype was observed a few times. The germline CDR1 and CDR2 sequences are SGHTA and FQGNSA. With 4 bases clipped from V and 3 bases from J, the junction kept 5 bases outside the gene matches. The CDR3 has 14 residues. The chain has TRBV7-2 and TRBJ1-1; 7 bases map to TRBD1. The TCR originated in an adult woman who had mild COVID-19 (a few samples of this study predate the infection). Cell type and time point are not known. The specimen was PBMCs or a T cell subset sorted from them (not recorded which). The CDR3 sequence: CASSYYTGDTEAFF. The CDR3 nucleotides read TGTGCCAGCAGCTACTACACAGGGGACACTGAAGCTTTCTTT.